The rows below give T cell receptor beta chains drawn from one sample of a study of identical twins. TCRdb redid the calling of the 5' RACE reads with MiXCR, one entry per CDR3 protein. The sample records 400,000 to 600,000 distinct CDR3 sequences, 20% to 25% being singletons. These data also formed part of another study, on yellow fever vaccine responses in identical twins.

Sequenced input: CD4+ T cells sorted from blood. These receptors came from a woman between 18 and 29 years old in good health. The CDR3 runs from the conserved cysteine through the conserved F or W. The D gene is left open where the match is weak. Size values are once, few and many counts, or a class for expanded clones, and some rows have none.

DNA: TGTGCCAGCAGCCCGAGGGGACAGTCGGGCACTGAAGCTTTCTTT
CDR3: CASSPRGQSGTEAFF
D: TRBD1
V: TRBV7-6
size: few
J: TRBJ1-1

DNA: TGTGCCAGCAGTTCTCTTGCGGGGTTAAGCACAGATACGCAGTATTTT
CDR3: CASSSLAGLSTDTQYF
D: NA
V: TRBV6-5
size: NA
J: TRBJ2-3

DNA: TGCGCCAGCAGCCCGGGACTAGCGGTGACAGGAACGCAGTATTTT
CDR3: CASSPGLAVTGTQYF
D: TRBD2
V: TRBV5-1
size: few
J: TRBJ2-3

DNA: TGTGCCAGCAGCGCCGACAGGGGAAGTCAGCCCCAGCATTTT
CDR3: CASSADRGSQPQHF
D: TRBD1
V: TRBV7-8
size: NA
J: TRBJ1-5

DNA: TGTGCCAGCAGTGCCACAGGGGTGGGGGCTGAGCAGTTCTTC
CDR3: CASSATGVGAEQFF
D: TRBD1
V: TRBV12-3/TRBV12-4
size: NA
J: TRBJ2-1

DNA: TGTGCCACCAGCAGAGTAGGGAGACCGACCTACGAGCAGTACTTC
CDR3: CATSRVGRPTYEQYF
D: NA
V: TRBV15
size: NA
J: TRBJ2-7

DNA: TGTGCCAGCAGCTTCGACTCAGGAGACTATGGCTACACCTTC
CDR3: CASSFDSGDYGYTF
D: NA
V: TRBV5-6
size: NA
J: TRBJ1-2

DNA: TGCAGCGTCCGGGCAGACGAGCAGTACTTC
CDR3: CSVRADEQYF
D: NA
V: TRBV29-1
size: NA
J: TRBJ2-7

DNA: TGCGCCAGCAGCCAGGAGCGGGGGGGTGATACGCAGTATTTT
CDR3: CASSQERGGDTQYF
D: TRBD2
V: TRBV4-1
size: few
J: TRBJ2-3

DNA: TGCGCCAGCAGCTTGAGGAGGCAGACCGAACGAGACACCGGGGAGCTGTTTTTT
CDR3: CASSLRRQTERDTGELFF
D: NA
V: TRBV5-1
size: NA
J: TRBJ2-2

DNA: TGTGCCAGCAGCACGGACGTGAGCTACGAGCAGTACTTC
CDR3: CASSTDVSYEQYF
D: NA
V: TRBV5-6
size: few
J: TRBJ2-7

DNA: TGCGCCAGCAGGGCCCAGGGGGCCGGGCAGTTCTTC
CDR3: CASRAQGAGQFF
D: TRBD1
V: TRBV5-1
size: few
J: TRBJ2-1

DNA: TGTGCCAGCAGGGGACAGGGTGTACTAGCGGGAGGTGTATACGAGCAGTACTTC
CDR3: CASRGQGVLAGGVYEQYF
D: TRBD2
V: TRBV28
size: NA
J: TRBJ2-7

DNA: TGCGCCAGCAGCTTGGAGGGTCGCGGCAATCAGCCCCAGCATTTT
CDR3: CASSLEGRGNQPQHF
D: NA
V: TRBV5-1
size: NA
J: TRBJ1-5

DNA: TGTGCCAGCAGCTTACAGCTGGCGGACACTGAAGCTTTCTTT
CDR3: CASSLQLADTEAFF
D: NA
V: TRBV11-2
size: NA
J: TRBJ1-1

DNA: TGTGCCAGCAGCCCCCGGGGGCGGGGAGCCTACGAGCAGTACTTC
CDR3: CASSPRGRGAYEQYF
D: NA
V: TRBV28
size: NA
J: TRBJ2-7

DNA: TGTGCCACCAGCAGAGATATAGGGTCGGATACGCAGTATTTT
CDR3: CATSRDIGSDTQYF
D: NA
V: TRBV15
size: NA
J: TRBJ2-3

DNA: TGTGCCAGCAGAGAGACAGGGGTTGGCACCGGGGAGCTGTTTTTT
CDR3: CASRETGVGTGELFF
D: TRBD1
V: TRBV2
size: NA
J: TRBJ2-2

DNA: TGCAGTGCTAGAGATCCTACTAGCGGATTCTACGAGCAGTACTTC
CDR3: CSARDPTSGFYEQYF
D: TRBD2
V: TRBV20-1
size: NA
J: TRBJ2-7

DNA: TGCAGTGCTAGAAAGCAGGGGTCCGGCACTGAAGCTTTCTTT
CDR3: CSARKQGSGTEAFF
D: NA
V: TRBV20-1
size: NA
J: TRBJ1-1

DNA: TGCGCCAGCAGCTCAACAGGGGGCGGTTCGAGCGGCTACACCTTC
CDR3: CASSSTGGGSSGYTF
D: TRBD1
V: TRBV5-1
size: many
J: TRBJ1-2

DNA: TGTGCCATCAGTGAGGGGGGTTCCACCGGGACCCAGTACTTC
CDR3: CAISEGGSTGTQYF
D: NA
V: TRBV10-3
size: few
J: TRBJ2-5

DNA: TGCAGTGCCAGTAAAACGCGGAGGAGCTCCTACAATGAGCAGTTCTTC
CDR3: CSASKTRRSSYNEQFF
D: NA
V: TRBV20-1
size: few
J: TRBJ2-1

DNA: TGTGCCAGCAGCCCTACCTGGACAGATACGCAGTATTTT
CDR3: CASSPTWTDTQYF
D: NA
V: TRBV27
size: NA
J: TRBJ2-3

DNA: TGTGCCAGCAGCTGGGCCCATATTAGCACCGGGGAGCTGTTTTTT
CDR3: CASSWAHISTGELFF
D: NA
V: TRBV5-6
size: few
J: TRBJ2-2

DNA: TGTGCCAGCAGCTCCCGAACAGGTGCTGTAGAGCAGTTCTTC
CDR3: CASSSRTGAVEQFF
D: NA
V: TRBV11-3
size: NA
J: TRBJ2-1

DNA: TGCAGTGCCATGGGTCCCGGGGTCAAAAACACTGAAGCTTTCTTT
CDR3: CSAMGPGVKNTEAFF
D: NA
V: TRBV20-1
size: few
J: TRBJ1-1

DNA: TGCAGTGCTAGCCCCCACGGGACTAGCGGGAGCGGCTACGAGCAGTACTTC
CDR3: CSASPHGTSGSGYEQYF
D: TRBD2
V: TRBV20-1
size: NA
J: TRBJ2-7

DNA: TGTGCCAGCAGTGAATCAGTATGGTGGTCACCCCTCCACTTT
CDR3: CASSESVWWSPLHF
D: NA
V: TRBV25-1
size: few
J: TRBJ1-6

DNA: TGTGCCAGCAGTCGCGGACAGGGGACCCTAAACACTGAAGCTTTCTTT
CDR3: CASSRGQGTLNTEAFF
D: TRBD1
V: TRBV6-1
size: NA
J: TRBJ1-1

DNA: TGTGCCAGCAGCGTGACACCGACCTACGAGCAGTACTTC
CDR3: CASSVTPTYEQYF
D: NA
V: TRBV6-6
size: NA
J: TRBJ2-7

DNA: TGCGCCAGCAGCCCCCCCGCGGGAGTAGCAGATACGCAGTATTTT
CDR3: CASSPPAGVADTQYF
D: TRBD2
V: TRBV5-1
size: few
J: TRBJ2-3

DNA: TGTGCCACCAGTGATTTGCGGGGCGGGAGAGAGCAGTTCTTC
CDR3: CATSDLRGGREQFF
D: TRBD2
V: TRBV24-1
size: NA
J: TRBJ2-1

DNA: TGTGCCAGCAGCTTAGCTACTATCCCCGGGGGCTACACCTTC
CDR3: CASSLATIPGGYTF
D: NA
V: TRBV7-9
size: NA
J: TRBJ1-2

DNA: TGCAGCGTTGAAAGGGCGGACGAGCAGTACTTC
CDR3: CSVERADEQYF
D: NA
V: TRBV29-1
size: few
J: TRBJ2-7

DNA: TGTGCCAGTAACGGGGGACTAGCGGGGGGTTCGAATACGCAGTATTTT
CDR3: CASNGGLAGGSNTQYF
D: TRBD2
V: TRBV19
size: few
J: TRBJ2-3

DNA: TGTGCCACCAGCAGAGATTTCCAGAACCAAGAGACCCAGTACTTC
CDR3: CATSRDFQNQETQYF
D: NA
V: TRBV15
size: NA
J: TRBJ2-5

DNA: TGTGCCAGCAGTCCTCTGGGAAAGAACACTGAAGCTTTCTTT
CDR3: CASSPLGKNTEAFF
D: NA
V: TRBV12-3/TRBV12-4
size: many
J: TRBJ1-1

DNA: TGCGCCAGCAGCTTGTTGGGGACAGGGGCCGGGGAGCTGTTTTTT
CDR3: CASSLLGTGAGELFF
D: TRBD1
V: TRBV5-1
size: NA
J: TRBJ2-2

DNA: TGCGCCAGCAGCTTGTCTAGATCCTCAACTAATGAAAAACTGTTTTTT
CDR3: CASSLSRSSTNEKLFF
D: NA
V: TRBV5-1
size: few
J: TRBJ1-4

DNA: TGTGCCAGCAGCCAAAGTCGTTTTTACTACAATGAGCAGTTCTTC
CDR3: CASSQSRFYYNEQFF
D: NA
V: TRBV3-1
size: NA
J: TRBJ2-1

DNA: TGTGCCAGCAGCTTTTCGGCAGACAATGAGCAGTTCTTC
CDR3: CASSFSADNEQFF
D: NA
V: TRBV7-9
size: NA
J: TRBJ2-1